The next 10 T cell receptor beta chains were all read from a single sample in a study of T cell clonality in common variable immunodeficiency. Repertoires were generated with immunoSEQ multiplex PCR, while TCRdb's copy carries only in-frame clones and drops some. The repertoire shows about 28,000 clones, none seen only once; the top ten take approximately 3.5%. What these receptors recognize is not known. Study observations and caveats: Reportedly, TCR beta sequences from common variable immunodeficiency showed fewer deletions and N-nucleotide insertions.

The specimen was peripheral blood mononuclear cells. The origin of the receptors is a human donor with common variable immunodeficiency.

This clone was seen ten or more times. Read data end 3 residues before the CDR3 end; the end is taken from the germline J gene. The chain recombines TRBV2 with TRBJ1-1; D perhaps matches TRBD1 (6 bases). This CDR3 is 17 amino acids long. Germline V gene lookup returns CDR1 SNHLY and CDR2 FYNNEI. V shed 5 bases and J shed 3 bases, with 22 bases lying between them. The CDR3 DNA, read in part, is TGTGCCAGCAGTCCCAAGGGGGGGAGGGGAAGAGACACTGAA. Amino acids: CASSPKGGRGRDTE. The whole CDR3 protein reads CASSPKGGRGRDTEAFF.

This clone was counted at least ten times. Read data end 3 residues before the CDR3 end; the end is taken from the germline J gene. The chain employs TRBV20-1 and TRBJ2-3; no clear D gene. Germline values: CDR1 DFQATT, CDR2 SNEGSKA (reference sequence). CDR3 length equals 15 residues. V dropped 6 bases and J dropped 0 bases, with 16 bases sitting between them. CDR3 sequence: CSAPERVRSTDTQYF. CDR3 DNA, as far as it was read: TGCAGTGCGCCGGAAAGGGTCCGGAGCACAGATACG.

With respect to this clone: The sequenced fragment ends 3 residues before the CDR3 boundary, so the rest is inferred from the germline J gene. The rearrangement uses TRBV7-2 and TRBJ2-2, with unresolved D. Germline-derived CDR1 and CDR2 are SGHTA and FQGNSA. The CDR3 has 15 amino acids. V lost 5 bases and J lost 3, with 13 bases in between. The CDR3 sequence: CASSPQARHTGELFF. The CDR3 bases that were read are TGTGCCAGCAGCCCTCAGGCCAGGCACACCGGGGAG.

This clone was seen more than once but under ten times. The DNA ends 3 residues before the CDR3 does, and the rest of the CDR3 is filled in from the germline J gene. V gene TRBV7-9 combines with J gene TRBJ2-7, with D maybe TRBD2 (6 bases). This CDR3 is built from 14 residues. Trimming left V 3 bases short and J 1 base short, with 10 bases between. Germline-derived CDR1 and CDR2 are SEHNR and FQNEAQ (reference sequence). The CDR3 region is CASSFMGGSYEQYF. The covered CDR3 bases are TGTGCCAGCAGCTTCATGGGGGGTTCCTACGAG.

This clone was detected a few times. The DNA ends 3 residues before the CDR3 does, and the rest of the CDR3 is filled in from the germline J gene. V and J are TRBV11-3 and TRBJ2-7; D gene uncertain. CDR1 is SGHNT, CDR2 YENEEA, per germline. CDR3 size: 13 residues. V was pared by 1 base and J by 1 base, with 5 bases between. The CDR3 sequence: CASSLGASYEQYF. The CDR3 bases that were read are TGTGCCAGCAGCTTAGGGGCGTCCTACGAG.

This clone was detected ten times or more. The CDR3 bases that were read are TGTGCCATCAGGAATGGGGGGACTAGCGGGAGCCCTGCCTACGAG. Translated: CAIRNGGTSGSPAYE. The full-length CDR3 reads as CAIRNGGTSGSPAYEQYF. The chain joins TRBV10-3 to TRBJ2-7, with 14 bases that match TRBD2. The read is 3 residues too short to cover the CDR3 end, so that end is filled in from the germline J gene. The germline gives CDR1 ENHRY, CDR2 SYGVKD. The CDR3 sequence is 18 residues long. V lost 6 bases, J lost 2 bases, and 12 bases stayed unmatched.

Worth noting for this clone: The CDR3 end falls 3 residues outside the read, so it is completed with the germline J gene. The chain joins TRBV13 to TRBJ2-5; D uncertain. Per the germline V gene, CDR1 is PRHDT and CDR2 is FYEKMQ (reference sequence). This CDR3 contains 12 residues. Trimming took off 5 bases at V and 5 bases at J, with 9 bases between the two ends. CDR3 amino acids: CASSPVSETQYF. The DNA read from the CDR3 is TGTGCCAGCAGCCCTGTATCGGAGACC. The full variable domain, rest sourced from reference TRBV13 and TRBJ2-5, is AAGVIQSPRHLIKEKRETATLKCYPIPRHDTVYWYQQGPGQDPQFLISFYEKMQSDKGSIPDRFSAQQFSDYHSELNMSSLELGDSALYFCASSPVSETQYFGPGTRLLVL.

There are a few counts of this clone. The CDR3 end falls 3 residues outside the read, so it is completed with the germline J gene. This sequence joins TRBV5-6 and TRBJ1-6; D is uncertain. This CDR3 has 13 amino acids. Germline CDR1 is SGHDT and CDR2 is YYEEEE. V was shortened by 0 bases and J by 12 bases, with 10 bases between the two germline ends. The sequenced CDR3 bases are TGTGCCAGCAGCTTGGGACTTAGCTTACCC. It translates to CASSLGLSLP. The entire CDR3 sequence reads CASSLGLSLPLHF.

This clone has more than one count but fewer than ten. From the germline J gene comes the end of the CDR3, since the read stops 3 residues before it. This chain uses TRBV30 with TRBJ2-7, with 12 bases fitting TRBD2. Germline CDR1 reads GTSNPN; CDR2 reads SVGIG (reference sequence). This CDR3 spans 16 amino acids. Trimming removed 4 bases from V and 0 bases from J; junction bases left unmatched: 7. Incomplete CDR3 DNA: TGTGCCTGGACTGCCGGGACTAGCGGGTTCTCCTACGAG. Its protein product is CAWTAGTSGFSYE. The whole CDR3 sequence reads CAWTAGTSGFSYEQYF.

Many counts were recorded for this clone. The chain's CDR3 is CASSIAPLQLSENEQFF. CDR3 DNA (partial): TGTGCCAGTAGTATAGCCCCTCTACAGCTGTCCGAAAATGAG. The chain has TRBV19 and TRBJ2-1; D is undetermined. The sequence runs out 3 residues before the end of the CDR3; the remainder is reconstructed from the germline J gene. Germline V gene sequence: CDR1 LNHDA, CDR2 SQIVND (reference sequence). Trimming took off 1 base at V and 7 bases at J, with 20 bases between the two ends. There are 17 residues in the CDR3.